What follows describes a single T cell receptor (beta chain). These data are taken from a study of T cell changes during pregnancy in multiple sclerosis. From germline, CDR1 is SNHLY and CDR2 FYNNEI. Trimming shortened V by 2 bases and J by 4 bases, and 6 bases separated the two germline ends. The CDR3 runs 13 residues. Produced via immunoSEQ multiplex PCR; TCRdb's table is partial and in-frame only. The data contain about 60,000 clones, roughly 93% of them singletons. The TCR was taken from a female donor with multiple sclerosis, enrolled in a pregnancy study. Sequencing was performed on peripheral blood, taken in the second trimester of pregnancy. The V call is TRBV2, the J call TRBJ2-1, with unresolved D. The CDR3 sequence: CASSEQFYNEQFF. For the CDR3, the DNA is TGTGCCAGCAGTGAACAGTTTTACAATGAGCAGTTCTTC.